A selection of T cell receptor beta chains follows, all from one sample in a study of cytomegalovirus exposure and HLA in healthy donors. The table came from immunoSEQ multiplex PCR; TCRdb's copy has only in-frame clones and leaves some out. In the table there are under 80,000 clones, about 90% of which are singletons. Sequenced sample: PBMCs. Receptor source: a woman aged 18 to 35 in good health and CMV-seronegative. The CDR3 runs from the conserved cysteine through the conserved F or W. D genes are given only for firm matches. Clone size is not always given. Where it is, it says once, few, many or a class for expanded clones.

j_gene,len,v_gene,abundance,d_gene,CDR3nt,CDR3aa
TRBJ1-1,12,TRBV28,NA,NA,TGTGCCAGCAGGCTGTCGGACACTGAAGCTTTCTTT,CASRLSDTEAFF
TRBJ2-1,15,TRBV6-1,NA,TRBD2,TGTGCCAGCAGGATAGGACTAGGTAAAGGTAATGAGCAGTTCTTC,CASRIGLGKGNEQFF
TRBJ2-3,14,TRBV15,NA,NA,TGTGCCACCAGCAGGTGGAGGGTAGAAGATACGCAGTATTTT,CATSRWRVEDTQYF
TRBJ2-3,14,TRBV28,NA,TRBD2,TGTGCCAGCAGTCCCAGCGGGAGCCTCCATACGCAGTATTTT,CASSPSGSLHTQYF
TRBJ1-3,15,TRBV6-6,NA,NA,TGTGCCAGCAGTTTGGGGAGCAGCTCTGGAAACACCATATATTTT,CASSLGSSSGNTIYF
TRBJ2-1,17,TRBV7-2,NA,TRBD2,TGTGCCAGCACCCCGCGCGGCGGGAGGGCCTCCTACAATGAGCAGTTCTTC,CASTPRGGRASYNEQFF
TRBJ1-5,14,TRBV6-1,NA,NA,TGTGCCAGCAGTGATCGTCAGGGGCATCAGCCCCAGCATTTT,CASSDRQGHQPQHF
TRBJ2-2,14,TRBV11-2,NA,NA,TGTGCCAGCAGCTTATCAGGGTTCACCGGGGAGCTGTTTTTT,CASSLSGFTGELFF
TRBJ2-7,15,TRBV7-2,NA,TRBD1,TGTGCCAGCAGCTATTCCGGGACAGGAACCTACGAGCAGTACTTC,CASSYSGTGTYEQYF
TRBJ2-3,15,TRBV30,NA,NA,TGTGCCTGGAGTTATGGGGGGGGCGGGACAGATACGCAGTATTTT,CAWSYGGGGTDTQYF
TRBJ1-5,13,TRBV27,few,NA,TGTGCCAGCAGTTATTCAGGGGATCAGCCCCAGCATTTT,CASSYSGDQPQHF
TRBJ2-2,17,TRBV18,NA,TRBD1,TGTGCCAGCTCACCCACCGGGACAGGGGCTGAATCCGGGGAGCTGTTTTTT,CASSPTGTGAESGELFF
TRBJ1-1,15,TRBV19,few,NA,TGTGCCAGTAGCAGGCCCGTGGGAGGGAGCACTGAAGCTTTCTTT,CASSRPVGGSTEAFF
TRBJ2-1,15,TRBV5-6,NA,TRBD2,TGTGCCAGCAGCGTGGGACTAGCGGGGAGCAATGAGCAGTTCTTC,CASSVGLAGSNEQFF
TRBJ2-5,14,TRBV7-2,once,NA,TGTGCCAGCAGCCTCCCAGGGGGGTGGGGGACCCAGTACTTC,CASSLPGGWGTQYF
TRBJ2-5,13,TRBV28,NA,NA,TGTGCCAGCAGTTTGAACAGTCAAGAGACCCAGTACTTC,CASSLNSQETQYF
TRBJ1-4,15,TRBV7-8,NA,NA,TGTGCCAGCAGACTGAGAGGCGCAACTAATGAAAAACTGTTTTTT,CASRLRGATNEKLFF
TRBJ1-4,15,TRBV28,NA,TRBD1,TGTGCCAGCAGTCGCCCCGGGACAGGGAATGAAAAACTGTTTTTT,CASSRPGTGNEKLFF
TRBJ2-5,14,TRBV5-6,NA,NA,TGTGCCAGCAGCTCGTCAGGGGCTGGGGAGACCCAGTACTTC,CASSSSGAGETQYF
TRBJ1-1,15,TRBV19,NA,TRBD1,TGTGCCAGTAGTGGACAGGGGGCGTGGGTGACTGAAGCTTTCTTT,CASSGQGAWVTEAFF
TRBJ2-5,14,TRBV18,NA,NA,TGTGCCAGCTCACCACGGACACTGCAAGAGACCCAGTACTTC,CASSPRTLQETQYF
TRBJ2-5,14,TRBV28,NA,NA,TGTGCCAGCGCCTCTGGGGCAGGCCAAGAGAGCCAGTACTTC,CASASGAGQESQYF
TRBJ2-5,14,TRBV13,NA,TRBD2,TGTGCCAGCAGCTTTTCCGCTAGCGGAGAGACCCAGTACTTC,CASSFSASGETQYF
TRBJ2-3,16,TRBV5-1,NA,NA,TGCGCCAGCAGCGGAGGGGCCGGGATTAGCACAGATACGCAGTATTTT,CASSGGAGISTDTQYF
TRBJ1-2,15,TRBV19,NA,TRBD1,TGTGCCAGTAGTATTCATGAGGACAGGGTCTCTGGCTACACCTTC,CASSIHEDRVSGYTF
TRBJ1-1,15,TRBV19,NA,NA,TGTGCCAGTAGTCTGGGCGCAGGGGTCGGGACTGAAGCTTTCTTT,CASSLGAGVGTEAFF
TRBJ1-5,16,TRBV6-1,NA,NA,TGTGCCAGCAGTGTCGTACAGGTGTTTAGCAATCAGCCCCAGCATTTT,CASSVVQVFSNQPQHF
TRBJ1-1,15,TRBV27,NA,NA,TGTGCCAGCAGTCCCGTCGTCTTCGGGAACACTGAAGCTTTCTTT,CASSPVVFGNTEAFF
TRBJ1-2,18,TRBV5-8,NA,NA,TGTGCCAGCAGCTTTCAGAATTCGGTTCTATCAGGGATCTATGGCTACACCTTC,CASSFQNSVLSGIYGYTF
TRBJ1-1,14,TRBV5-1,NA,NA,TGCGCCAGCAGCCTAAGACAGATGAACACTGAAGCTTTCTTT,CASSLRQMNTEAFF
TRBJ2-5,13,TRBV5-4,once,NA,TGTGCCAGCAGCTTGGACAACCAAGAGACCCAGTACTTC,CASSLDNQETQYF
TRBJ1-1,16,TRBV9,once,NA,TGTGCCAGCAGCGTAGCTACGGGGGGGCCTGGAACTGAAGCTTTCTTT,CASSVATGGPGTEAFF
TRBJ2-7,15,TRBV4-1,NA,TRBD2,TGCGCCAGCAGTCGACAGACTAGCTCTGGGTACGAGCAGTACTTC,CASSRQTSSGYEQYF
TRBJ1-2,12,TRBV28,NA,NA,TGTGCCAGCAGTCTCTCCTTGTATGGCTACACCTTC,CASSLSLYGYTF
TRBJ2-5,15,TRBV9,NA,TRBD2,TGTGCCAGCAGCGCCGGACTAGCGGGACAAGAGACCCAGTACTTC,CASSAGLAGQETQYF
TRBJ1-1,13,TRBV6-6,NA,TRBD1,TGTGCCAGCAGTGCCGCGGACAGGTTTGAAGCTTTCTTT,CASSAADRFEAFF
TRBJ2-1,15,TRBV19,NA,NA,TGTGCCAGTAGTATAGTAGAGGATATCAACAATGAGCAGTTCTTC,CASSIVEDINNEQFF
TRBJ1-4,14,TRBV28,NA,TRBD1,TGTGCCGTAAGATCAGGGGGCGATGGTGAAAAACTGTTTTTT,CAVRSGGDGEKLFF
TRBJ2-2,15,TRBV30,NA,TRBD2,TGTGCCTGGAGTGTACAACTAGCGGGCTCCGGGGAGCTGTTTTTT,CAWSVQLAGSGELFF
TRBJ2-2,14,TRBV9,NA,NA,TGTGCCTCCCGCGGGGTAGCGAACACCGGGGAGCTGTTTTTT,CASRGVANTGELFF
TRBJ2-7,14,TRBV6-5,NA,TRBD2,TGTGCCAGCAGTTACTCCCATGGGGGGGACGAGCAGTACTTC,CASSYSHGGDEQYF
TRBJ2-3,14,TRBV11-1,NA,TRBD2,TGTGCCAGCAGGGATCAGCGGGGCGCAGATACGCAGTATTTT,CASRDQRGADTQYF
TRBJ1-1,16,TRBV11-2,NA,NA,TGTGCCAGCAGCCCTGGCTCCGGGGGAGGGCATACTGAAGCTTTCTTT,CASSPGSGGGHTEAFF
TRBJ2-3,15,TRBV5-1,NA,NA,TGCGCCAGCAGTACCGAGGGTTTCAGGACAGATACGCAGTATTTT,CASSTEGFRTDTQYF
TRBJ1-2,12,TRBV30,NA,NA,TGTGCCTGGAGTGGGGGAGGCTACGGCTACACCTTC,CAWSGGGYGYTF
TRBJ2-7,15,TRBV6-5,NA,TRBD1,TGTGCCAGCAGAACCACAGGGGGCCTAGACTACGAGCAGTACTTC,CASRTTGGLDYEQYF
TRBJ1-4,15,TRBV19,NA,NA,TGTGCCAGTAGTTTGGGGGCAGGAAGATCCCAAAAACTGTTTTTT,CASSLGAGRSQKLFF
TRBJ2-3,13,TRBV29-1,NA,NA,TGCAGCGTTGTTAGCGGAAGCACAGATACGCAGTATTTT,CSVVSGSTDTQYF
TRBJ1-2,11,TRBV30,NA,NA,TGTGCCTGGAGTAAGGGAGGAGGCTACACCTTC,CAWSKGGGYTF
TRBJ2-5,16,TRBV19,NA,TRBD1,TGTGCCAGTATGAGCCGGGACAGAAAGAACCAAGAGACCCAGTACTTC,CASMSRDRKNQETQYF
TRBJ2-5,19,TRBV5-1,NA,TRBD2,TGCGCCAGCAGCTCCCTCCCGGGACTAGCGGGAGTCAGGGAAGAGACCCAGTACTTC,CASSSLPGLAGVREETQYF
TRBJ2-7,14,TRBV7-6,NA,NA,TGTGCCAGCAGCTTAGGGGCAGGAAACTACGAGCAGTACTTC,CASSLGAGNYEQYF
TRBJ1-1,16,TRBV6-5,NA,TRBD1,TGTGCCAGCAGTTCCTCTTACAGGGGACTGAACACTGAAGCTTTCTTT,CASSSSYRGLNTEAFF
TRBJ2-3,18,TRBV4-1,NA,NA,TGCGCCAGCAGCCAAAGTTCCAATTCCCGGGTCCTCACAGATACGCAGTATTTT,CASSQSSNSRVLTDTQYF